This entry lists 23 T cell receptor beta chains sequenced from one sample in a study of blood T cell repertoires in COVID-19. Here immunoSEQ multiplex PCR was the method, and the copy in TCRdb shows in-frame clones only, minus some. The table records 85,000 to 100,000 clones, 90% of them present only once. What was sequenced was peripheral blood. These receptors all come from a man between 60 and 75 years old with acute or convalescent COVID-19.

The chain joins TRBV27 to TRBJ2-5; D is possibly TRBD2 (5 bases). Deletions cut 2 bases from V and 2 bases from J, with 9 bases between. The CDR3 has 14 amino acids. Germline V gene data show CDR1 as MNHEY and CDR2 as SMNVEV (reference sequence). Here the CDR3 reads CASSLTPGQETQYF. DNA of the CDR3: TGTGCCAGCAGTTTAACGCCGGGACAAGAGACCCAGTACTTC.

This clone was observed once. This chain uses TRBV18 with TRBJ1-1, with D possibly being TRBD1 (6 bases). V shed 3 bases and J shed 3 bases, with 11 bases lying between them. CDR3 length equals 14 residues. Germline lookup yields CDR1 KGHSH and CDR2 LQKENI. DNA of the CDR3: TGTGCCAGCTCACCCACAGGGACCTACACTGAAGCTTTCTTT. It yields the protein CASSPTGTYTEAFF.

The rearrangement uses TRBV6-5 and TRBJ1-1; D might be TRBD1 (5 bases). Trimming stripped 0 bases from V and 6 bases from J, with 14 bases between. Germline CDR1 is MNHEY and CDR2 is SVGAGI. The CDR3 extends over 15 amino acids. In nucleotides, the CDR3 is TGTGCCAGCAGTTACTCGGGGGGTTGGGTTTCTGAAGCTTTCTTT. This gives the protein CASSYSGGWVSEAFF.

The V and J genes are TRBV18 and TRBJ1-5; TRBD1 is a possible D gene (6 bases). From germline, CDR1 is KGHSH and CDR2 LQKENI. V was trimmed by 6 bases and J by 0 bases, leaving 9 bases between them. The CDR3 runs 14 residues. CDR3 nucleotide sequence: TGTGCCAGCTCCCAACAGGGTAGCAATCAGCCCCAGCATTTT. It codes for CASSQQGSNQPQHF. Full variable domain (rest looked up from reference TRBV18 and TRBJ1-5): NAGVMQNPRHLVRRRGQEARLRCSPMKGHSHVYWYRQLPEEGLKFMVYLQKENIIDESGMPKERFSAEFPKEGPSILRIQQVVRGDSAAYFCASSQQGSNQPQHFGDGTRLSIL.

This rearrangement joins TRBV5-1 to TRBJ1-1, with 8 bases lining up with TRBD1. The CDR3 totals 14 residues. Germline V gene sequence: CDR1 SGHRS, CDR2 YFSETQ. V gave up 4 bases and J gave up 4 bases; unmatched junction bases: 6. The CDR3 loop is CASSVIQGGTEAFF. In nucleotides, the CDR3 is TGCGCCAGCAGCGTAATACAGGGGGGCACTGAAGCTTTCTTT.

The chain is built from TRBV27 and TRBJ1-6; possible D gene TRBD1, 5 bases. CDR1 MNHEY and CDR2 SMNVEV come from the germline V gene (reference sequence). This CDR3 comprises 16 residues. V was clipped by 1 base and J by 7 bases, with 14 bases between them. The CDR3 here is CASSLFGQGRNSPLHF. CDR3 sequence (DNA): TGTGCCAGCAGTTTATTCGGTCAGGGTCGGAATTCACCCCTCCACTTT.

The rearrangement links TRBV7-2 to TRBJ1-3; D unclear. CDR3 size: 14 residues. V was cut by 5 bases and J by 2 bases, with 10 bases left in between. Germline V lookup: CDR1 SGHTA, CDR2 FQGNSA. This CDR3 is CASSPSTTGNTIYF. Written as DNA, the CDR3 is TGTGCCAGCAGCCCATCAACAACTGGAAACACCATATATTTT. Full variable domain (outside the CDR3, taken from reference TRBV7-2 and TRBJ1-3): GAGVSQSPSNKVTEKGKDVELRCDPISGHTALYWYRQSLGQGLEFLIYFQGNSAPDKSGLPSDRFSAERTGGSVSTLTIQRTQQEDSAVYLCASSPSTTGNTIYFGEGSWLTVV.

The V and J genes are TRBV4-1 and TRBJ2-1; D not certain. Trimming pared 1 base from V and 4 bases from J, leaving 11 bases between. CDR1 and CDR2 from the germline V gene are MGHRA and YSYEKL. The length of the CDR3 is 15 residues. The CDR3 is CASSQGQIPYNEQFF. CDR3 in DNA: TGCGCCAGCAGCCAAGGGCAGATTCCTTACAATGAGCAGTTCTTC.

This rearrangement joins TRBV4-1 to TRBJ1-3; D may be TRBD1 (5 bases). The CDR3 extends over 15 amino acids. Looked up from germline, CDR1 is MGHRA and CDR2 is YSYEKL. Trimming removed 4 bases at V and 0 bases at J, with 10 bases between. The CDR3 bases are TGCGCCAGCAGCCTCGACAGCCACTCTGGAAACACCATATATTTT. Encoded protein: CASSLDSHSGNTIYF.

This clone was seen just once. V gene TRBV6-5 combines with J gene TRBJ1-6; no clear D. V lost 11 bases and J lost 7, with 15 bases in between. CDR3 length equals 13 residues. CDR1 is MNHEY, CDR2 SVGAGI, per germline. This CDR3 reads CASCPARNSPLHF. The CDR3 nucleotides are TGTGCCTCGTGCCCCGCGAGGAATTCACCCCTCCACTTT.

This sequence joins TRBV3-1 (or the pseudogene TRBV3-2) and TRBJ2-3; weak D call: TRBD2 (5 bases). The germline V gene encodes CDR1 LGHDT and CDR2 YNNKEL (reference sequence). Trimming took off 4 bases at V and 2 bases at J, with 19 bases between the two ends. The CDR3 is made up of 17 amino acids. CDR3 DNA: TGTGCCAGCAGCCCTACCCGGCTAGCCGGATACACAGATACGCAGTATTTT. Its protein product is CASSPTRLAGYTDTQYF.

As DNA, the CDR3 is TGTGCCAGCAGTGAAGCCGGACAGATGAACACTGAAGCTTTCTTT. It codes for CASSEAGQMNTEAFF. The chain joins TRBV2 to TRBJ1-1; maybe TRBD1 (6 bases). The CDR3 has 15 amino acids. Germline V gene lookup returns CDR1 SNHLY and CDR2 FYNNEI. Trimming took 0 bases from V and 0 from J, leaving 8 bases between them.

The V call is TRBV11-2, the J call TRBJ2-2; TRBD1 agrees at 8 bases. Looked up from germline, CDR1 is SGHAT and CDR2 is FQNNGV. V was clipped by 1 base and J by 1 base; unmatched bases: 8. This CDR3 region has 18 residues. The CDR3 loop is CASSLGRFGTGNTGELFF. For the CDR3, the DNA is TGTGCCAGCAGCTTAGGGCGGTTCGGGACAGGGAACACCGGGGAGCTGTTTTTT.

The chain is built from TRBV27 and TRBJ1-2; D is perhaps TRBD1 (6 bases). Germline CDR1 is MNHEY and CDR2 is SMNVEV (reference sequence). This CDR3 is built from 14 residues. V was pared by 6 bases and J by 4 bases, with 15 bases between. The CDR3 DNA is TGTGCCAGCAGGGCAGGGGCCTCACTCTATGGCTACACCTTC. It translates to CASRAGASLYGYTF.

The chain joins TRBV30 to TRBJ1-1, with 9 bases aligning to TRBD1. The ends lost 5 bases at V and 3 bases at J; junction bases unmatched: 4. This CDR3 has 13 residues. The germline CDR1 and CDR2 sequences are GTSNPN and SVGIG (reference sequence). The chain's CDR3 is CAWGTGWDTEAFF. CDR3 DNA sequence: TGTGCCTGGGGGACAGGGTGGGACACTGAAGCTTTCTTT. Combining the CDR3 with reference TRBV30 and TRBJ1-1 gives the whole variable domain SQTIHQWPATLVQPVGSPLSLECTVEGTSNPNLYWYRQAAGRGLQLLFYSVGIGQISSEVPQNLSASRPQDRQFILSSKKLLLSDSGFYLCAWGTGWDTEAFFGQGTRLTVV.

The rearrangement uses TRBV19 and TRBJ1-2, with D perhaps matching TRBD1 (6 bases). Trimming removed 4 bases at V and 7 bases at J, with 16 bases between. This CDR3 comprises 14 residues. CDR1 and CDR2 (germline): LNHDA, SQIVND (reference sequence). The CDR3 sequence: CASSNPTHRAGYTF. CDR3 DNA sequence: TGTGCCAGTAGTAACCCCACTCACAGGGCTGGCTACACCTTC.

This clone was counted a single time. This chain uses TRBV30 with TRBJ1-6; D is undetermined. CDR3 length equals 13 residues. Germline V CDR1 and CDR2: GTSNPN, SVGIG (reference sequence). Deletions cut 3 bases from V and 7 bases from J, with 10 bases between. The CDR3 nucleotides read TGTGCCTGGAGAAACCCGGGGAATTCACCCCTCCACTTT. Protein: CAWRNPGNSPLHF.

The rearrangement links TRBV2 to TRBJ1-2, with 9 bases matching TRBD1. CDR3 size: 12 residues. The germline V gene has CDR1 SNHLY and CDR2 FYNNEI. V shed 7 bases and J 8 bases; nucleotides not matched to a gene: 5. The CDR3 DNA reads TGTGCCAGCAAGGGACAGGGTCGCGGCTACACCTTC. Protein product: CASKGQGRGYTF.

The gene calls are TRBV20-1 and TRBJ2-7, with TRBD1 as a possible D gene (5 bases). The germline gives CDR1 DFQATT, CDR2 SNEGSKA (reference sequence). The CDR3 loop spans 11 amino acids. V lost 3 bases and J 6 bases, leaving 9 bases between the germline ends. The DNA for the CDR3 is TGCAGTGCTAGGGGGCCCGGCGAGCAGTACTTC. This sequence encodes CSARGPGEQYF.

The chain joins TRBV7-8 to TRBJ2-1, with 13 bases matching TRBD2. CDR3 length equals 15 residues. After removal of 5 bases from V and 8 bases from J, the junction contained 6 bases not matched to a gene. Germline V gene data show CDR1 as SGHVS and CDR2 as FQNEAQ. The CDR3 DNA reads as TGTGCCAGCAGCACACTAGCGGGGGGGCTGGATGAGCAGTTCTTC. This translates into CASSTLAGGLDEQFF.

On this clone: One end of the junction does not line up with germline, which may come from a read error. In DNA form, the CDR3 reads TGTGCCAGCAGGGGGACTCTGAGCGCTGACGCTTTCTTT. This gives the protein CASRGTLSADAFF. The chain combines TRBV2 with TRBJ1-1, with D perhaps TRBD1 (5 bases). From germline, CDR1 is SNHLY and CDR2 FYNNEI. The CDR3 sequence is 13 residues long.

The rearrangement uses TRBV10-3 and TRBJ1-2; no definite D call. CDR3 size: 13 residues. CDR1 is ENHRY and CDR2 is SYGVKD in the germline V gene. Deletions cut 3 bases from V and 6 bases from J, with 11 bases between. This CDR3 reads CAISEGLSDGYTF. The CDR3 region has the DNA TGTGCCATCAGTGAAGGACTTTCGGATGGCTACACCTTC.

The V and J genes are TRBV11-2 and TRBJ2-5; the D is unclear. Germline V CDR1 and CDR2: SGHAT, FQNNGV. V gave up 5 bases and J gave up 1 base, with 2 bases separating them. The CDR3 contains 11 residues. The chain's CDR3 is CASSLQETQYF. CDR3 in DNA: TGTGCCAGCAGCCTCCAAGAGACCCAGTACTTC.